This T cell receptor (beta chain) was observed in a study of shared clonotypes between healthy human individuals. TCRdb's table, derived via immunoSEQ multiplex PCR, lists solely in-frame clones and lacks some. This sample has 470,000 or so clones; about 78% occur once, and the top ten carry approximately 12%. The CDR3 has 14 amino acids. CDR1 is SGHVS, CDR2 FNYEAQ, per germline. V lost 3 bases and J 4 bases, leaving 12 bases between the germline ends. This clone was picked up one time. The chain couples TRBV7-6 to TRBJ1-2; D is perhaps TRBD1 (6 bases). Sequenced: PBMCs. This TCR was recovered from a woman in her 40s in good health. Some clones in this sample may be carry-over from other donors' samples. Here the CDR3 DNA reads TGTGCCAGCAGCTTTGGTCAGGGGACCTATGGCTACACCTTC. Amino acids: CASSFGQGTYGYTF.